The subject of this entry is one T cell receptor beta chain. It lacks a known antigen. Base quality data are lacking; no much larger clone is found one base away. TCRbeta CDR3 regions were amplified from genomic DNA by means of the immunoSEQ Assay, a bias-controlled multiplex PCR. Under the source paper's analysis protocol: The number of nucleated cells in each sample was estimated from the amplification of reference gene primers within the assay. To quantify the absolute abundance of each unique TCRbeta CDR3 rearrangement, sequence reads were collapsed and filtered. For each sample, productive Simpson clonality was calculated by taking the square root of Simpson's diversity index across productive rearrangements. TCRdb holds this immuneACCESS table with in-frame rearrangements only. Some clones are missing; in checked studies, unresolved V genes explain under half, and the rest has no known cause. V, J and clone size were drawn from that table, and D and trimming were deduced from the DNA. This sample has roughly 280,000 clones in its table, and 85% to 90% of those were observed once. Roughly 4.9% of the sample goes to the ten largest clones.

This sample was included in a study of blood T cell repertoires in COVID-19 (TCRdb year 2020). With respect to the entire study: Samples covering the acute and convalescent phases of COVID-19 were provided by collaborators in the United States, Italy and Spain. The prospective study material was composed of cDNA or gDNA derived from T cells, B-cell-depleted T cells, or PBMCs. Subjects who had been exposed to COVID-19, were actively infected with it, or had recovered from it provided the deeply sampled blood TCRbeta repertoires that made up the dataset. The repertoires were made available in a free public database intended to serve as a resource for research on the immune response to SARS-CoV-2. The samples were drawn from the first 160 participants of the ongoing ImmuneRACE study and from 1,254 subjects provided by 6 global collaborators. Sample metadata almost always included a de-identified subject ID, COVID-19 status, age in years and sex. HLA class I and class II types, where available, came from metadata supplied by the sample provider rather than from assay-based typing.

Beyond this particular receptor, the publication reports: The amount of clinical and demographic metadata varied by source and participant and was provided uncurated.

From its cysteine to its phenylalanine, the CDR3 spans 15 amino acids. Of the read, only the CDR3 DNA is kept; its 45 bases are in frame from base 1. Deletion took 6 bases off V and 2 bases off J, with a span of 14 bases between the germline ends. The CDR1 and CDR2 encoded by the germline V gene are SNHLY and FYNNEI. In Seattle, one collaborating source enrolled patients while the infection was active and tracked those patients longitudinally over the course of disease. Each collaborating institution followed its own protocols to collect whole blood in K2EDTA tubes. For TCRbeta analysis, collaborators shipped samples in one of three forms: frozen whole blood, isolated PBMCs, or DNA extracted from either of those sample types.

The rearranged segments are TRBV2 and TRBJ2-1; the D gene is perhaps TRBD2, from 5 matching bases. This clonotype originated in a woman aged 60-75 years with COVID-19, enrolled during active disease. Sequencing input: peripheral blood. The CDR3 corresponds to CASRPTSSPYNEQFF. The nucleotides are TGTGCCAGCAGACCTACTAGTAGCCCCTACAATGAGCAGTTCTTC.